Presented here are 26 T cell receptor beta chains from one specimen sequenced in a study of blood T cell repertoires in COVID-19. Profiling relied on immunoSEQ multiplex PCR, and the TCRdb table lists in-frame clones only, not all of them. The sample yields around 200,000 clones, roughly 88% seen once. Sequencing input: peripheral blood. These receptors all come from a woman over 75 with acute or convalescent COVID-19.

The genes are TRBV2 and TRBJ2-3, with TRBD1 as a possible D gene (5 bases). Germline V gives CDR1 SNHLY, CDR2 FYNNEI. This CDR3 has 15 amino acids. V shed 6 bases and J shed 0 bases, with 13 bases lying between them. The DNA for the CDR3 is TGTGCCAGCAGCCAGGACACCCCTAGCACAGATACGCAGTATTTT. Its protein product is CASSQDTPSTDTQYF.

This clone came up once. The chain is built from TRBV18 and TRBJ2-7, with unresolved D. Germline V CDR1 and CDR2: KGHSH, LQKENI. The length of the CDR3 is 12 residues. The V end was cut by 4 bases, the J end by 5 bases, with 9 bases between. The CDR3 coding sequence is TGTGCCAGCTCACACTCAGGCCACGAGCAGTACTTC. Translated: CASSHSGHEQYF.

This chain connects TRBV2 to TRBJ1-5; D is possibly TRBD1 (5 bases). Between the trimmed V and J ends, which lost 5 bases and 3 bases, there was a span of 14 bases. Germline V gives CDR1 SNHLY, CDR2 FYNNEI. This CDR3 is built from 15 residues. The chain's CDR3 is CASSSGPRDNQPQHF. CDR3 bases: TGTGCCAGCAGTTCGGGCCCCAGGGACAATCAGCCCCAGCATTTT.

The gene calls are TRBV19 and TRBJ1-1, with a tentative D call TRBD1 (6 bases). CDR3 length: 13 residues. Germline CDR1 is LNHDA and CDR2 is SQIVND (reference sequence). V lost 7 bases, J lost 4 bases, and 13 bases lay in between. This CDR3 is CASKTGFATEAFF. DNA for the CDR3: TGTGCCAGTAAAACAGGGTTTGCCACTGAAGCTTTCTTT. Variable domain in full (rest from reference TRBV19 and TRBJ1-1): DGGITQSPKYLFRKEGQNVTLSCEQNLNHDAMYWYRQDPGQGLRLIYYSQIVNDFQKGDIAEGYSVSREKKESFPLTVTSAQKNPTAFYLCASKTGFATEAFFGQGTRLTVV.

The rearrangement uses TRBV6-1 and TRBJ2-7, with D perhaps matching TRBD1 (6 bases). V lost 2 bases to trimming and J lost 6 bases, with 17 bases between them. The CDR3 has 15 residues. CDR1 MNHNS and CDR2 SASEGT come from the germline V gene. The CDR3: CASSEPGVVLGEQYF. CDR3 bases: TGTGCCAGCAGTGAACCAGGGGTGGTTTTGGGCGAGCAGTACTTC.

This sequence joins TRBV7-2 and TRBJ2-2; TRBD2 might be the D (5 bases). The V end was cut by 5 bases, the J end by 8 bases, with 24 bases between. This CDR3 has 17 amino acids. Germline V gene data show CDR1 as SGHTA and CDR2 as FQGNSA. The CDR3 DNA reads as TGTGCCAGCAGCGGAGAAACGGAGCGGACCGTCCCTGGGGAGCTGTTTTTT. It specifies CASSGETERTVPGELFF.

This clone is a singleton in its sample. As DNA, the CDR3 is TGTGCCAGCAGTCTCCTAGCAGATGGCTACACCTTC. Amino acid sequence: CASSLLADGYTF. The chain employs TRBV12-3 or TRBV12-4 and TRBJ1-2; D is undetermined. The CDR3 runs 12 residues. V was clipped by 5 bases and J by 6 bases, with 10 bases between them.

The chain links TRBV7-9 to TRBJ1-1, with 7 bases lining up with TRBD1. This CDR3 comprises 14 residues. Per the germline V gene, CDR1 is SEHNR and CDR2 is FQNEAQ (reference sequence). V was clipped by 5 bases and J by 1 base; unmatched bases: 4. The DNA of the CDR3 is TGTGCCAGCAGCGTTGGGACAGAGAACACTGAAGCTTTCTTT. This translates into CASSVGTENTEAFF.

As for this clone: One junction end does not reproduce the germline sequence, and a read error may be involved. This sequence joins TRBV14 and TRBJ2-2; 10 nucleotides agree with TRBD1. In germline, CDR1 is SGHDN, CDR2 FVKESK. This CDR3 is 17 amino acids long. The CDR3 bases are TGTGTCAGCAGCCAGGCTCCCGGGACAGGGGTGTCCGGGGAGCTGTTTTTT. Residues: CVSSQAPGTGVSGELFF.

This clone was counted a single time. The V and J genes are TRBV29-1 and TRBJ1-1, with TRBD1 identical over 9 bases. J lost 10 bases, V lost 5 bases, and 5 bases had no gene match. In germline, CDR1 is SQVTM, CDR2 ANQGSEA. The CDR3 runs to 11 residues. CDR3 amino acids: CSVTQGAGAFF. Here the CDR3 DNA reads TGCAGCGTTACACAGGGGGCCGGAGCTTTCTTT.

The chain employs TRBV19 and TRBJ1-4; 10 nucleotides match TRBD1. CDR1 and CDR2 (germline): LNHDA, SQIVND (reference sequence). CDR3 length equals 15 residues. The V and J ends lost 2 bases and 5 bases, in that order; junction bases with no gene match: 2. The CDR3 nucleotides read TGTGCCAGTAGTATATTGGGACAGGGGAATGAAAAACTGTTTTTT. Amino acids: CASSILGQGNEKLFF. Drawing the rest from reference TRBV19 and TRBJ1-4, the complete variable domain is DGGITQSPKYLFRKEGQNVTLSCEQNLNHDAMYWYRQDPGQGLRLIYYSQIVNDFQKGDIAEGYSVSREKKESFPLTVTSAQKNPTAFYLCASSILGQGNEKLFFGSGTQLSVL.

This clone was seen a few times. V usage is TRBV19 and J usage is TRBJ2-5, with 7 bases identical to TRBD2. Looked up from germline, CDR1 is LNHDA and CDR2 is SQIVND (reference sequence). Unmatched junction bases numbered 8, after V lost 5 bases and J lost 5 bases. The CDR3 contains 14 residues. CDR3 amino acids: CASSRLARGETQYF. CDR3 bases: TGTGCCAGTAGTCGACTAGCCCGAGGCGAGACCCAGTACTTC.

The chain carries TRBV7-9 and TRBJ2-5; the D gene is possibly TRBD2 (5 bases). The CDR3 covers 15 residues. V lost 1 base and J lost 5, with 14 bases in between. CDR1 and CDR2 from the germline V gene are SEHNR and FQNEAQ (reference sequence). As DNA, the CDR3 is TGTGCCAGCAGCTTAGTGTCCCCCGGAGGCGAGACCCAGTACTTC. Residues: CASSLVSPGGETQYF.

J is TRBJ2-1 and V is TRBV19, with D maybe TRBD1 (5 bases). V was trimmed by 6 bases and J by 10 bases, leaving 13 bases between them. Germline CDR1 is LNHDA and CDR2 is SQIVND (reference sequence). The CDR3 consists of 12 residues. CDR3 residues: CASSLDSWEQFF. DNA for the CDR3: TGTGCCAGTAGCTTAGACAGCTGGGAGCAGTTCTTC. Together with reference TRBV19 and TRBJ2-1, the CDR3 gives the full variable domain: DGGITQSPKYLFRKEGQNVTLSCEQNLNHDAMYWYRQDPGQGLRLIYYSQIVNDFQKGDIAEGYSVSREKKESFPLTVTSAQKNPTAFYLCASSLDSWEQFFGPGTRLTVL.

Comments on this clone: The sample holds other DNA sequences that translate to the same CDR3. This chain uses TRBV6-5 with TRBJ2-7; 11 bases agree with TRBD2. This CDR3 comprises 15 residues. Germline trimming cut 4 bases from V and 2 bases from J; bases unmatched to any gene: 4. The germline CDR1 and CDR2 sequences are MNHEY and SVGAGI. CDR3 coding DNA: TGTGCCAGCAGTTCCGGGACTAGCGGTACCTACGAGCAGTACTTC. Its protein product is CASSSGTSGTYEQYF.

The chain joins TRBV9 to TRBJ2-7, with 10 bases aligning to TRBD1. The germline gives CDR1 SGDLS, CDR2 YYNGEE. The CDR3 extends over 15 amino acids. V lost 0 bases to trimming and J lost 2 bases; unmatched junction nucleotides: 2. CDR3 sequence: CASSVGGTGAYEQYF. The CDR3 nucleotides read TGTGCCAGCAGCGTAGGTGGGACAGGGGCCTACGAGCAGTACTTC.

V and J are TRBV7-2 and TRBJ1-1; no firm D call. CDR1 and CDR2 from the germline V gene are SGHTA and FQGNSA. The germline V and J ends were trimmed by 1 base and 1 base, with 7 bases remaining between them. The CDR3 length is 14 residues. The CDR3 loop is CASSLGGRNTEAFF. For the CDR3, the DNA is TGTGCCAGCAGCTTAGGTGGCAGGAACACTGAAGCTTTCTTT. The variable domain in full, completed from reference TRBV7-2 and TRBJ1-1, reads GAGVSQSPSNKVTEKGKDVELRCDPISGHTALYWYRQSLGQGLEFLIYFQGNSAPDKSGLPSDRFSAERTGGSVSTLTIQRTQQEDSAVYLCASSLGGRNTEAFFGQGTRLTVV.

V usage is TRBV30 and J usage is TRBJ1-1; D not resolved. This CDR3 is built from 13 residues. Per the germline V gene, CDR1 is GTSNPN and CDR2 is SVGIG (reference sequence). V was trimmed by 3 bases and J by 13 bases, leaving 21 bases between them. The CDR3 loop reads CAWRTRGETNCFF. Written as DNA, the CDR3 is TGTGCCTGGAGGACCCGCGGCGAAACGAACTGTTTCTTT.

The J gene is TRBJ1-2, the V gene TRBV3-1 (or the pseudogene TRBV3-2), with D maybe TRBD1 (6 bases). The CDR3 runs 14 residues. CDR1 is LGHDT, CDR2 YNNKEL, per germline (reference sequence). Trimming stripped 4 bases from V and 2 bases from J, with 11 bases between. CDR3 residues: CASSPRTANYGYTF. CDR3 in DNA: TGTGCCAGCAGCCCGAGGACAGCAAACTATGGCTACACCTTC.

The chain uses TRBV11-3 and TRBJ2-6; 11 bases align to TRBD1. The CDR3 is 18 residues long. J gave up 3 bases and V 1 base, and 5 bases lay outside the gene matches. The germline V gene encodes CDR1 SGHNT and CDR2 YENEEA. In DNA, the CDR3 is TGTGCCAGCAGCTTAGGAGGACAGGGGGCGCTTGGGGCCAACGTCCTGACTTTC. It translates to CASSLGGQGALGANVLTF.

On this clone: Its ends do not fully match the called genes, so a read error is possible. The rearrangement uses TRBV29-1 and TRBJ2-1, with 10 bases matching TRBD2. The CDR3 has 14 amino acids. Germline CDR1 and CDR2: SQVTM and ANQGSEA. The CDR3 DNA sequence: TGTGGAGCTGTAAGCGGGAGGGCCTACAATGAGCAGTTCTTC. It translates to CGAVSGRAYNEQFF.

V gene TRBV5-1 combines with J gene TRBJ1-1, with D possibly being TRBD1 (5 bases). Germline V gives CDR1 SGHRS, CDR2 YFSETQ. Trimming removed 1 base at V and 4 bases at J, with 8 bases between. The CDR3 covers 13 residues. CDR3 in amino acids: CASSLWRGTEAFF. The DNA for the CDR3 is TGCGCCAGCAGCTTGTGGAGGGGCACTGAAGCTTTCTTT.

This chain uses TRBV29-1 with TRBJ2-4; no clear D. This CDR3 comprises 12 residues. CDR1 is SQVTM, CDR2 ANQGSEA, per germline. V lost 3 bases and J 4 bases, leaving 7 bases between the germline ends. The CDR3 is CSVEGRKNIQYF. For the CDR3, the DNA is TGCAGCGTTGAGGGCAGAAAAAACATTCAGTACTTC. The full variable domain, rest sourced from reference TRBV29-1 and TRBJ2-4, is SAVISQKPSRDICQRGTSLTIQCQVDSQVTMMFWYRQQPGQSLTLIATANQGSEATYESGFVIDKFPISRPNLTFSTLTVSNMSPEDSSIYLCSVEGRKNIQYFGAGTRLSVL.

The V gene is TRBV5-4, the J gene TRBJ2-5; 8 nucleotides align to TRBD2. This CDR3 is built from 16 residues. Trimming cost V 0 bases and J 3 bases; bases outside gene matches: 7. Per germline, CDR1 SGHNT and CDR2 YYREEE (reference sequence). The CDR3 loop reads CASSLEGLAGKETQYF. For the CDR3, the DNA is TGTGCCAGCAGCTTGGAAGGACTAGCTGGGAAAGAGACCCAGTACTTC.

This clone was counted once. The chain joins TRBV5-1 to TRBJ2-3, with 11 bases that match TRBD2. The CDR3 is made up of 16 amino acids. The V segment lost 0 bases and the J segment 5 bases; nucleotides outside the gene matches: 5. CDR1 is SGHRS and CDR2 is YFSETQ in the germline V gene. This chain's CDR3 is CASSLGSGRAGDTQYF. In nucleotides, the CDR3 is TGCGCCAGCAGCTTGGGTAGCGGGAGGGCCGGAGATACGCAGTATTTT. The full variable domain, completed using reference TRBV5-1 and TRBJ2-3, is KAGVTQTPRYLIKTRGQQVTLSCSPISGHRSVSWYQQTPGQGLQFLFEYFSETQRNKGNFPGRFSGRQFSNSRSEMNVSTLELGDSALYLCASSLGSGRAGDTQYFGPGTRLTVL.

The chain joins TRBV19 to TRBJ2-5, with 8 bases lining up with TRBD2. Losses at the gene ends were 1 base for V and 5 bases for J; bases not matched to a gene: 3. The CDR3 covers 14 residues. In germline, CDR1 is LNHDA, CDR2 SQIVND (reference sequence). The CDR3 nucleotides are TGTGCCAGTAGTATAGGCGGGGGGATGGAGACCCAGTACTTC. It codes for CASSIGGGMETQYF.